The 32 T cell receptor beta chains reported below all come from one sample, sequenced in a study of shared clonotypes between healthy human individuals. Measured with immunoSEQ multiplex PCR; TCRdb has only the in-frame clones, and not every one. The sample consists of millions of clones, more than 90% of them appearing once. Sequencing used naive CD4+ T cells sorted from blood. Described subset: CD45RA+ positively selected. These receptors were collected from a man aged 18 to 29 in good health.

J is TRBJ1-2 and V is TRBV5-4; D gene unclear. Germline assignment: CDR1 SGHNT and CDR2 YYREEE (reference sequence). Trimming cost V 6 bases and J 0 bases, with 12 bases left between them. This CDR3 comprises 14 residues. The DNA of the CDR3 is TGTGCCAGCACTATGGACCCATCTAACTATGGCTACACCTTC. Translation: CASTMDPSNYGYTF.

This chain joins TRBV2 and TRBJ2-5; possible D gene TRBD2, 5 bases. This CDR3 has 14 amino acids. Trimming cost V 6 bases and J 5 bases, with 16 bases left between them. CDR1 is SNHLY and CDR2 is FYNNEI in the germline V gene. DNA for the CDR3: TGTGCCAGCAGATTAGGAATTGGGGAGGAGACCCAGTACTTC. It yields the protein CASRLGIGEETQYF.

This clone was seen only once. CDR3 residues: CASSPWRAGSYEQYF. CDR3 DNA sequence: TGTGCCAGCAGCCCCTGGAGAGCCGGATCCTACGAGCAGTACTTC. The chain has TRBV7-2 and TRBJ2-7, with D hard to call. Germline lookup yields CDR1 SGHTA and CDR2 FQGNSA. The CDR3 is 15 residues long. V was pared by 5 bases and J by 1 base, with 15 bases between.

This rearrangement joins TRBV4-1 to TRBJ2-2; the D gene is possibly TRBD1 (5 bases). Trimming removed 3 bases at V and 5 bases at J, with 16 bases between. The CDR3 extends over 16 amino acids. Germline CDR1 MGHRA, CDR2 YSYEKL. This CDR3 reads CASSQVRGSRTGELFF. The CDR3 DNA reads as TGCGCCAGCAGCCAGGTAAGGGGTTCACGGACCGGGGAGCTGTTTTTT.

The rearrangement links TRBV7-2 to TRBJ2-7; 9 bases align to TRBD1. The germline V gene has CDR1 SGHTA and CDR2 FQGNSA. This CDR3 region has 15 residues. V dropped 1 base and J dropped 7; count of bases not matched to a gene: 8. The CDR3: CASSLVWTGAGEQYF. In DNA form, the CDR3 reads TGTGCCAGCAGCTTAGTATGGACAGGGGCGGGTGAGCAGTACTTC.

The rearrangement links TRBV5-4 to TRBJ2-3, with D possibly TRBD1 on 6 matching bases. Germline CDR1 is SGHNT and CDR2 is YYREEE (reference sequence). The V and J ends lost 4 bases and 1 base respectively, with 19 bases between them. This CDR3 spans 17 amino acids. The CDR3 reads CASSITTGTKRTDTQYF. DNA for the CDR3: TGTGCCAGCAGCATAACGACCGGGACAAAGCGCACAGATACGCAGTATTTT.

This sequence joins TRBV6-4 and TRBJ2-1; D ambiguous. Trimming pared 2 bases from V and 4 bases from J, leaving 12 bases between. CDR1 and CDR2 (germline): MRHNA, SNTAGT. The CDR3 runs to 15 residues. CDR3 protein: CASSDQPGAYNEQFF. CDR3 coding DNA: TGTGCCAGCAGTGACCAGCCAGGCGCTTACAATGAGCAGTTCTTC.

Here the CDR3 reads CASSSSALAGAVGEQFF. CDR3 nucleotide sequence: TGTGCCAGCAGCTCTAGTGCACTAGCGGGAGCTGTTGGTGAGCAGTTCTTC. This chain connects TRBV7-2 to TRBJ2-1; TRBD2 aligns across 11 bases. The germline V gene has CDR1 SGHTA and CDR2 FQGNSA. With 4 bases clipped from V and 9 bases from J, the junction kept 14 bases outside the gene matches. CDR3 length equals 17 residues.

V gene TRBV19 combines with J gene TRBJ2-3, with 9 bases identical to TRBD2. V gave up 3 bases and J gave up 0 bases; unmatched junction bases: 4. Per the germline V gene, CDR1 is LNHDA and CDR2 is SQIVND (reference sequence). CDR3 length: 16 amino acids. In nucleotides, the CDR3 is TGTGCCAGTAGTATGCGGCTAGCGGGGAGCACAGATACGCAGTATTTT. It encodes CASSMRLAGSTDTQYF.

The gene calls are TRBV6-1 and TRBJ2-2, with D perhaps being TRBD1 or TRBD2 (6 bases each). Trimming pared 6 bases from V and 0 bases from J, leaving 11 bases between. The CDR3 has 15 residues. CDR1 and CDR2 from the germline V gene are MNHNS and SASEGT. DNA for the CDR3: TGTGCCAGCAGAAGGGGGGCATCGAACACCGGGGAGCTGTTTTTT. Its translation: CASRRGASNTGELFF.

V gene TRBV11-2 combines with J gene TRBJ2-5; D is perhaps TRBD2 (6 bases). The J call could be wrong; TRBJ2-7 is a better fit for the DNA end. CDR1 and CDR2 from the germline V gene are SGHAT and FQNNGV. The CDR3 contains 15 residues. CDR3 in DNA: TGTGCCAGCAGCTTAGTCTCCGGGAGTAGTTACGAGCAGTACTTC. It codes for CASSLVSGSSYEQYF.

The chain employs TRBV6-1 and TRBJ1-1; perhaps TRBD1 as D (6 bases). The CDR3 has 13 amino acids. V was pared by 6 bases and J by 1 base, with 9 bases between. From germline, CDR1 is MNHNS and CDR2 SASEGT. The CDR3 region has the DNA TGTGCCAGCAGGGGGGGGCCGAACACTGAAGCTTTCTTT. Its protein product is CASRGGPNTEAFF.

The rearrangement links TRBV5-5 to TRBJ1-2; TRBD1 agrees at 7 bases. Germline-derived CDR1 and CDR2 are SGHKS and YYEKEE (reference sequence). The CDR3 spans 15 residues. The junction had 9 bases not matched to a gene; V was cut back by 0 bases and J by 7 bases. CDR3 region: CASSLEPGGQRGYTF. The CDR3 nucleotides read TGTGCCAGCAGCTTGGAACCAGGGGGTCAGCGTGGCTACACCTTC.

This clone has just a few counts. The CDR3 DNA follows: TGTGCCTGGAGTTCACACCCAACAGGGCACACTGAAGCTTTCTTT. Its protein product is CAWSSHPTGHTEAFF. The rearrangement joins TRBV30 to TRBJ1-1; a weak D match, TRBD1 (6 bases). Trimming pared 2 bases from V and 3 bases from J, leaving 16 bases between. The length of the CDR3 is 15 residues. CDR1 and CDR2 from the germline V gene are GTSNPN and SVGIG (reference sequence).

The J gene is TRBJ2-5, the V gene TRBV18; 8 bases line up with TRBD1. This CDR3 comprises 16 residues. Germline values: CDR1 KGHSH, CDR2 LQKENI. V shed 1 base and J 2 bases; nucleotides not matched to a gene: 6. In nucleotides, the CDR3 is TGTGCCAGCTCACCACTCCGGGACAGGTTACAAGAGACCCAGTACTTC. Protein sequence: CASSPLRDRLQETQYF.

The CDR3 DNA reads TGTGCCAGCAGTTCTACCGGGACAGGCAATCAGCCCCAGCATTTT. Amino acids: CASSSTGTGNQPQHF. J is TRBJ1-5 and V is TRBV28; 7 bases map to TRBD1. From germline, CDR1 is MDHEN and CDR2 SYDVKM. This CDR3 is 15 amino acids long. J lost 2 bases, V lost 4 bases, and 5 bases had no gene match.

Remarks on this clone: The sample holds other DNA sequences that translate to the same CDR3. This chain uses TRBV7-9 with TRBJ1-1, with D tentatively TRBD1 (5 bases). V shed 0 bases and J shed 0 bases, with 8 bases lying between them. The CDR3 runs to 15 residues. Per the germline V gene, CDR1 is SEHNR and CDR2 is FQNEAQ (reference sequence). CDR3 bases: TGTGCCAGCAGCTTAGCCCAGGGAATGAACACTGAAGCTTTCTTT. Amino acid sequence: CASSLAQGMNTEAFF.

The chain links TRBV19 to TRBJ1-1; 10 bases map to TRBD1. The length of the CDR3 is 16 residues. CDR1 and CDR2 from the germline V gene are LNHDA and SQIVND (reference sequence). V shed 0 bases, J shed 4 bases, and the junction held 5 bases outside the gene matches. The CDR3 spells CASSIEGQGLGTEAFF. The CDR3, as DNA: TGTGCCAGTAGTATAGAGGGACAGGGGTTGGGCACTGAAGCTTTCTTT.

In regard to this clone: Distinct nucleotide sequences in the sample also encode this CDR3. This chain uses TRBV5-1 with TRBJ2-5; D may correspond to TRBD1 or TRBD2 (5 bases each). This CDR3 has 14 amino acids. Germline lookup yields CDR1 SGHRS and CDR2 YFSETQ. V lost 1 base to trimming and J lost 4 bases, with 11 bases between them. CDR3 in amino acids: CASSLQGGRETQYF. The DNA of the CDR3 is TGCGCCAGCAGCTTGCAGGGTGGGAGAGAGACCCAGTACTTC.

The V gene is TRBV4-3, the J gene TRBJ1-5; D ambiguous. The CDR3 has 13 residues. CDR1 is LGHNA and CDR2 is YSLEER in the germline V gene. V lost 4 bases and J lost 7, with 11 bases in between. DNA of the CDR3: TGCGCCAGCAGCCCGGGTAGATCCCAGCCCCAGCATTTT. It specifies CASSPGRSQPQHF.

This chain connects TRBV18 to TRBJ2-7; perhaps D is TRBD1 or TRBD2 (5 bases each). The germline V gene encodes CDR1 KGHSH and CDR2 LQKENI. V lost 6 bases and J 5 bases, leaving 20 bases between the germline ends. The CDR3 spans 15 residues. DNA of the CDR3: TGTGCCAGCTCGAAAGGGACGGTTCAGGCAAACGAGCAGTACTTC. Translation gives CASSKGTVQANEQYF.

This chain joins TRBV19 and TRBJ1-5; 10 positions match TRBD1. Germline CDR1 and CDR2: LNHDA and SQIVND (reference sequence). Trimming removed 6 bases from V and 5 bases from J; junction bases left unmatched: 10. The CDR3 extends over 16 amino acids. CDR3 sequence reads: CASSPLGTGDHQPQHF. The CDR3 DNA reads TGTGCCAGTAGCCCACTCGGGACAGGGGATCATCAGCCCCAGCATTTT. The whole variable domain, remainder taken from reference TRBV19 and TRBJ1-5, is DGGITQSPKYLFRKEGQNVTLSCEQNLNHDAMYWYRQDPGQGLRLIYYSQIVNDFQKGDIAEGYSVSREKKESFPLTVTSAQKNPTAFYLCASSPLGTGDHQPQHFGDGTRLSIL.

The chain recombines TRBV10-3 with TRBJ2-7; 8 nucleotides match TRBD2. CDR1 and CDR2 (germline): ENHRY, SYGVKD. This CDR3 spans 15 amino acids. V shed 0 bases and J 3 bases; nucleotides not matched to a gene: 4. The CDR3 sequence is CAISESRRGDYEQYF. The CDR3 DNA follows: TGTGCCATCAGTGAGTCGAGGCGGGGGGACTACGAGCAGTACTTC.

The chain combines TRBV4-1 with TRBJ2-5; 7 bases agree with TRBD1. With 4 bases clipped from V and 4 bases from J, the junction kept 12 bases outside the gene matches. CDR1 is MGHRA, CDR2 YSYEKL, per germline. The CDR3 consists of 16 residues. The CDR3 sequence: CASSRVLVAGGETQYF. The CDR3 DNA sequence: TGCGCCAGCAGCCGAGTATTAGTGGCAGGGGGAGAGACCCAGTACTTC.

The chain carries TRBV27 and TRBJ2-7; possibly TRBD1 for D (6 bases). The V gene lost 3 bases and the J gene lost 4 bases, with 13 bases spanning the gap. CDR3 length: 14 residues. Looked up from germline, CDR1 is MNHEY and CDR2 is SMNVEV (reference sequence). The chain's CDR3 is CASSLRGRRYEQYF. CDR3 nucleotide sequence: TGTGCCAGCAGTTTGAGGGGGAGACGGTACGAGCAGTACTTC.

This clone was seen once. The sample carries other DNA sequences with the same CDR3. The rearrangement uses TRBV7-2 and TRBJ2-3, with a weak D call TRBD2 (6 bases). CDR1 is SGHTA and CDR2 is FQGNSA in the germline V gene. Trimming shortened V by 1 base and J by 0 bases, and 11 bases separated the two germline ends. The CDR3 is 16 residues long. The CDR3 nucleotides are TGTGCCAGCAGCTTAGTCGCGGGATTAAGCACAGATACGCAGTATTTT. It encodes CASSLVAGLSTDTQYF.

This chain links TRBV15 with TRBJ2-7; D possibly corresponds to TRBD2 (6 bases). With 2 bases removed from V and 0 bases from J, the gap between germline ends came to 8 bases. Germline V gene lookup returns CDR1 LNHNV and CDR2 YYDKDF (reference sequence). This CDR3 is built from 14 residues. DNA of the CDR3: TGTGCCACCAGCAGAACTAGCTACTCCTACGAGCAGTACTTC. It is translated as CATSRTSYSYEQYF.

CDR3 in amino acids: CASSEGRGVGGGEQYF. CDR3 nucleotide sequence: TGTGCCAGCAGTGAAGGTAGGGGGGTCGGAGGGGGCGAGCAGTACTTC. This rearrangement joins TRBV6-1 to TRBJ2-7; D is tentatively TRBD1 or TRBD2 (6 bases each). V was shortened by 1 base and J by 6 bases, with 19 bases between the two germline ends. Looked up from germline, CDR1 is MNHNS and CDR2 is SASEGT. The CDR3 is 16 residues long.

The CDR3 loop is CASITGTTSSTDTQYF. Written as DNA, the CDR3 is TGTGCCAGCATCACAGGGACTACCTCTAGCACAGATACGCAGTATTTT. The rearrangement links TRBV28 to TRBJ2-3; tentatively, D is TRBD2 (7 bases). Germline V gene lookup returns CDR1 MDHEN and CDR2 SYDVKM. The CDR3 runs 16 residues. Trimming cost V 7 bases and J 0 bases, with 17 bases left between them.

The chain combines TRBV18 with TRBJ2-1, with 7 bases identical to TRBD2. Trimming removed 3 bases from V and 0 bases from J; junction bases left unmatched: 8. Germline values: CDR1 KGHSH, CDR2 LQKENI. This CDR3 spans 17 amino acids. Here the CDR3 reads CASSPPRERRSYNEQFF. CDR3 DNA sequence: TGTGCCAGCTCACCCCCGCGGGAGCGGCGCTCCTACAATGAGCAGTTCTTC.

The V gene is TRBV2, the J gene TRBJ2-7, with 12 bases aligning to TRBD1. Trimming removed 7 bases from V and 3 bases from J; junction bases left unmatched: 19. The CDR3 is 19 amino acids. Germline CDR1 reads SNHLY; CDR2 reads FYNNEI. CDR3 sequence: CASNFPRDRGLGSSYEQYF. CDR3 nucleotide sequence: TGTGCCAGCAACTTTCCCCGGGACAGGGGGCTCGGGTCGAGCTACGAGCAGTACTTC. Supplemented by reference TRBV2 and TRBJ2-7, the full variable domain reads EPEVTQTPSHQVTQMGQEVILRCVPISNHLYFYWYRQILGQKVEFLVSFYNNEISEKSEIFDDQFSVERPDGSNFTLKIRSTKLEDSAMYFCASNFPRDRGLGSSYEQYFGPGTRLTVT.

The CDR3 sequence: CASSEWGPSGANVLTF. CDR3 nucleotides: TGTGCCAGCAGTGAGTGGGGACCCTCTGGGGCCAACGTCCTGACTTTC. The rearrangement uses TRBV6-1 and TRBJ2-6; D is tentatively TRBD1 or TRBD2 (5 bases each). The CDR3 is 16 amino acids. Trimming took 3 bases from V and 0 from J, leaving 9 bases between them. Germline-derived CDR1 and CDR2 are MNHNS and SASEGT.